The rows below give T cell receptor beta chains drawn from one sample of a study of blood T cell repertoires in COVID-19. Sequenced by immunoSEQ multiplex PCR; TCRdb stores in-frame clones only, minus some. The profile shows approximately 120,000 clones, about 88% of them singletons. The sample comprised peripheral blood. Receptors were obtained from a woman of 80 years or more with acute or convalescent COVID-19. Both conserved end residues are part of each CDR3. The order of the fields is D gene, clone size, V gene, J gene, CDR3 DNA, CDR3 protein. A D gene is named only where the DNA matches it firmly. Clone size appears in some rows only: once, few, many, or a class for an expanded clone.

D gene: TRBD1
clone size: -
V gene: TRBV7-9
J gene: TRBJ2-7
CDR3 DNA: TGTGCCAGCAGCTTAGTAGAGACAGGGGGTAGCTACGAGCAGTACTTC
CDR3 protein: CASSLVETGGSYEQYF

D gene: -
clone size: -
V gene: TRBV27
J gene: TRBJ2-7
CDR3 DNA: TGTGCCAGCAGGGCGGCTAGCTGGGAGCAGTACTTC
CDR3 protein: CASRAASWEQYF

D gene: -
clone size: few
V gene: TRBV7-3
J gene: TRBJ2-3
CDR3 DNA: TGTGCCAGCAGCTCCCAGGGGGGCTGGGACCGAGGCACAGATACGCAGTATTTT
CDR3 protein: CASSSQGGWDRGTDTQYF

D gene: -
clone size: -
V gene: TRBV5-4
J gene: TRBJ1-1
CDR3 DNA: TGTGCCAGCAGCCTCGAGTTACAGCTCCCGGTCACTGAAGCTTTCTTT
CDR3 protein: CASSLELQLPVTEAFF

D gene: TRBD2
clone size: -
V gene: TRBV7-9
J gene: TRBJ2-1
CDR3 DNA: TGTGCCAGCAGCGAGCAGGGACTACCCTCGGATGAGCAGTTCTTC
CDR3 protein: CASSEQGLPSDEQFF

D gene: TRBD2
clone size: -
V gene: TRBV15
J gene: TRBJ2-1
CDR3 DNA: TGTGCCACCAGCCCCTCTAGCGGGAGGCCCTCCTACAATGAGCAGTTCTTC
CDR3 protein: CATSPSSGRPSYNEQFF

D gene: -
clone size: -
V gene: TRBV29-1
J gene: TRBJ1-1
CDR3 DNA: TGCAGCGTGACCGGCAGAGGGAACACTGAAGCTTTCTTT
CDR3 protein: CSVTGRGNTEAFF

D gene: -
clone size: -
V gene: TRBV19
J gene: TRBJ2-6
CDR3 DNA: TGTGCCAGTAGTATGGGCAGGTCCAGCTCTGGGGCCAACGTCCTGACTTTC
CDR3 protein: CASSMGRSSSGANVLTF

D gene: TRBD1
clone size: once
V gene: TRBV19
J gene: TRBJ1-2
CDR3 DNA: TGTGCCAGTAGTGCCGACAGGGGGCGGAACTATGGCTACACCTTC
CDR3 protein: CASSADRGRNYGYTF

D gene: -
clone size: -
V gene: TRBV20-1
J gene: TRBJ1-1
CDR3 DNA: TGCAGTGCCGAGATATTTAACGAAGCTTTCTTT
CDR3 protein: CSAEIFNEAFF

D gene: -
clone size: -
V gene: TRBV21-1
J gene: TRBJ1-1
CDR3 DNA: TGTGCCAGCAGCAAAGTCAGGGGTCTGCCCGGGCCTAACACTGAAGCTTTCTTT
CDR3 protein: CASSKVRGLPGPNTEAFF

D gene: TRBD1
clone size: -
V gene: TRBV5-4
J gene: TRBJ2-7
CDR3 DNA: TGTGCCAGCAGCTTGGGGACCACAGGGGGCAACGAGCAGTACTTC
CDR3 protein: CASSLGTTGGNEQYF

D gene: TRBD1
clone size: -
V gene: TRBV5-4
J gene: TRBJ2-7
CDR3 DNA: TGTGCCAGCAGCACGGACAGGGGGCCAAACGAGCAGTACTTC
CDR3 protein: CASSTDRGPNEQYF

D gene: -
clone size: -
V gene: TRBV7-9
J gene: TRBJ2-5
CDR3 DNA: TGTGCCAGCAGCTGGGGCAGCGGAGGGCGGCGGGAGACCCAGTACTTC
CDR3 protein: CASSWGSGGRRETQYF

D gene: TRBD2
clone size: -
V gene: TRBV29-1
J gene: TRBJ2-3
CDR3 DNA: TGCAGCGTTGGGACTAGCGGAGTGGGGGATACGCAGTATTTT
CDR3 protein: CSVGTSGVGDTQYF